Listed below are T cell receptor beta chains from one sample, sequenced in a study of prognosis after radiotherapy for stage I lung cancer. TCRdb independently ran MiXCR on the multiplex PCR reads; one entry per CDR3 protein. Among about 25,000 distinct CDR3 sequences, about 34% were seen once, and the ten largest hold roughly 60%. Sequencing was performed on PBMCs, taken before or after stereotactic body radiation therapy (not recorded which). Receptors originate from a donor over 45 with non-small cell lung cancer. The CDR3 runs from the conserved cysteine through the conserved F or W. Some rows mark clone size as missing; the rest say once, few, many or name a class of expanded clone.

j_gene: TRBJ1-4; v_gene: TRBV11-1; abundance: many; len: 13; CDR3aa: CASSLILNEKLFF
j_gene: TRBJ2-2; v_gene: TRBV9; abundance: many; len: 17; CDR3aa: CASSVDFGGPGTGELFF
j_gene: TRBJ1-1; v_gene: TRBV5-1; abundance: .; len: 14; CDR3aa: CASSTGRLNTEAFF
j_gene: TRBJ2-1; v_gene: TRBV6-4; abundance: .; len: 16; CDR3aa: CASRARGASSYNKQFF
j_gene: TRBJ2-1; v_gene: TRBV6-1; abundance: many; len: 16; CDR3aa: CASSPGLAVSYNEQFF
j_gene: TRBJ1-1; v_gene: TRBV24-1; abundance: .; len: 12; CDR3aa: CATSDPTRGAFF
j_gene: TRBJ2-1; v_gene: TRBV5-1; abundance: many; len: 15; CDR3aa: CASSLQVSSYNEQFF
j_gene: TRBJ1-3; v_gene: TRBV15; abundance: .; len: 14; CDR3aa: CATSRDRSGNTIYF
j_gene: TRBJ2-4; v_gene: TRBV12-3/TRBV12-4; abundance: once; len: 13; CDR3aa: CASRPGTVNIQYF
j_gene: TRBJ1-2; v_gene: TRBV6-1; abundance: many; len: 12; CDR3aa: CASSESGYGYTF
j_gene: TRBJ1-1; v_gene: TRBV2; abundance: many; len: 13; CDR3aa: CASSSPPDREAFF
j_gene: TRBJ2-7; v_gene: TRBV29-1; abundance: many; len: 17; CDR3aa: CSVEVPGASGWLDEQYF
j_gene: TRBJ2-1; v_gene: TRBV19; abundance: .; len: 18; CDR3aa: CASRPPLLASGSYNEQFF
j_gene: TRBJ2-7; v_gene: TRBV6-1; abundance: .; len: 16; CDR3aa: CASSEEGQGGRYEQYF
j_gene: TRBJ2-1; v_gene: TRBV27; abundance: many; len: 14; CDR3aa: CASSGTSRGNEQFF
j_gene: TRBJ2-3; v_gene: TRBV11-3; abundance: many; len: 14; CDR3aa: CASSQAGAPDTQYF
j_gene: TRBJ1-5; v_gene: TRBV2; abundance: .; len: 15; CDR3aa: CASRKRSSSNQPQHF
j_gene: TRBJ1-6; v_gene: TRBV10-2; abundance: many; len: 13; CDR3aa: CASSEQGNSPLHF
j_gene: TRBJ1-4; v_gene: TRBV6-2/TRBV6-3; abundance: many; len: 16; CDR3aa: CASSYHGGGAAEKLFF
j_gene: TRBJ2-3; v_gene: TRBV5-4; abundance: many; len: 14; CDR3aa: CASSSPGGADTQYF
j_gene: TRBJ2-7; v_gene: TRBV12-3/TRBV12-4; abundance: .; len: 16; CDR3aa: CASSLGSGISVGEQYF
j_gene: TRBJ2-5; v_gene: TRBV5-4; abundance: .; len: 14; CDR3aa: CASSFRGGRETQYF
j_gene: TRBJ2-3; v_gene: TRBV20-1; abundance: many; len: 15; CDR3aa: CSAAKLAGGADTQYF
j_gene: TRBJ1-2; v_gene: TRBV4-2; abundance: many; len: 15; CDR3aa: CASSQDGTGVYGYTF
j_gene: TRBJ1-1; v_gene: TRBV27; abundance: many; len: 15; CDR3aa: CASSSQGAGWTEAFF
j_gene: TRBJ1-3; v_gene: TRBV4-1; abundance: many; len: 16; CDR3aa: CASSEGFSSSGNTIYF
j_gene: TRBJ1-2; v_gene: TRBV11-2; abundance: many; len: 13; CDR3aa: CASSLVRERGYTF
j_gene: TRBJ2-5; v_gene: TRBV7-2; abundance: many; len: 13; CDR3aa: CASSPGTRETQYF
j_gene: TRBJ2-1; v_gene: TRBV19; abundance: many; len: 15; CDR3aa: CASSILADSYNEQFF
j_gene: TRBJ1-5; v_gene: TRBV6-1; abundance: many; len: 13; CDR3aa: CASRRDGNQPQHF
j_gene: TRBJ1-2; v_gene: TRBV24-1; abundance: many; len: 12; CDR3aa: CATSESTDGYTF
j_gene: TRBJ2-3; v_gene: TRBV6-1; abundance: .; len: 12; CDR3aa: CASTITRETWYF
j_gene: TRBJ1-2; v_gene: TRBV11-2; abundance: many; len: 13; CDR3aa: CASSPPTGSGYTF
j_gene: TRBJ1-4; v_gene: TRBV2; abundance: many; len: 15; CDR3aa: CATAGTGGNNEKLFF
j_gene: TRBJ1-1; v_gene: TRBV29-1; abundance: .; len: 15; CDR3aa: CSVHGGQNLNTEAFF
j_gene: TRBJ1-6; v_gene: TRBV28; abundance: .; len: 15; CDR3aa: CASSQEVAYNSPLHF